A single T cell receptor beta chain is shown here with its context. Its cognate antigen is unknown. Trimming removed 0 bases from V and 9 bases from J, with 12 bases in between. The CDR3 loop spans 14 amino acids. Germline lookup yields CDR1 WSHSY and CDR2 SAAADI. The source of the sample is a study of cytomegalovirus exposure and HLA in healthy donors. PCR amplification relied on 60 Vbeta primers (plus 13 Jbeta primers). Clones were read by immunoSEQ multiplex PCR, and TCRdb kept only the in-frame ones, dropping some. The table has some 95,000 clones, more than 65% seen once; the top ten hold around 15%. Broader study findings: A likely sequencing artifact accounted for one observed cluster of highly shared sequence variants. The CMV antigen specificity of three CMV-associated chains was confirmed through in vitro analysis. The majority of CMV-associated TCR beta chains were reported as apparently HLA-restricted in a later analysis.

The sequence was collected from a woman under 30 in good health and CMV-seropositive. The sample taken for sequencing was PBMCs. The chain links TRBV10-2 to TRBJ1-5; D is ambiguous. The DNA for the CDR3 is TGCGCCAGCAGTGAGTCGTTAGGAGTTCGGCCCCAGCATTTT. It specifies CASSESLGVRPQHF.